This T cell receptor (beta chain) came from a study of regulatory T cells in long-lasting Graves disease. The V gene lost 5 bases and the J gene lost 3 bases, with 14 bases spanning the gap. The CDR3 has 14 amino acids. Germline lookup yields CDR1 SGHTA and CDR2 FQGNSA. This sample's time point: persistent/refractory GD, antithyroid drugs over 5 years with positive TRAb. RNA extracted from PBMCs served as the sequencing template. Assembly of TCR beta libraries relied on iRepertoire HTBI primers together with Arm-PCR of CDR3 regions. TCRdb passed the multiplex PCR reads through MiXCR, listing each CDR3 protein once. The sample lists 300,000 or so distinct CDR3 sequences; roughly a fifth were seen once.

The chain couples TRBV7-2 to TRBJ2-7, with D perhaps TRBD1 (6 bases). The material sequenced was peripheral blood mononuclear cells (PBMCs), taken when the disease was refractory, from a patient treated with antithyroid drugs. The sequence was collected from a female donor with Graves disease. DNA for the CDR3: TGTGCCAGCAGCCCCTCCGGGACACTCTACGAGCAGTACTTC. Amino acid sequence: CASSPSGTLYEQYF.